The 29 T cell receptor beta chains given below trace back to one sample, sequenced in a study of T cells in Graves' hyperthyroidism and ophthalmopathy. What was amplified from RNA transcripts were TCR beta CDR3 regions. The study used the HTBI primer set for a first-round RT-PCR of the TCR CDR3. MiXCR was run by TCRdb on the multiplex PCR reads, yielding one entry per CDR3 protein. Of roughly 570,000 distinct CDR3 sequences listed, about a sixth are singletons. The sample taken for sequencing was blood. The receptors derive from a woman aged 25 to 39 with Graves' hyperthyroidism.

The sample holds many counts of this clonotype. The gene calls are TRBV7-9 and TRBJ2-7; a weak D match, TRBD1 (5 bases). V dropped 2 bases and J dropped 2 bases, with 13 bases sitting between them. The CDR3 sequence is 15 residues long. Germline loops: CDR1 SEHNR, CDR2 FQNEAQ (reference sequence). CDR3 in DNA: TGTGCCAGCAGCTTATCGGACAAGCCGACCTACGAGCAGTACTTC. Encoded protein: CASSLSDKPTYEQYF.

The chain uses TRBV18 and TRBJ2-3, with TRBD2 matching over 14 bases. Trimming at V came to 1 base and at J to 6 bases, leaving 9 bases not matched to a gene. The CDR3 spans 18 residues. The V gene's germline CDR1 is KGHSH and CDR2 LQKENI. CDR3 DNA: TGTGCCAGCTCACCACTCCGGGGACTAGCGGGAGCGTACGATACGCAGTATTTT. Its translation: CASSPLRGLAGAYDTQYF.

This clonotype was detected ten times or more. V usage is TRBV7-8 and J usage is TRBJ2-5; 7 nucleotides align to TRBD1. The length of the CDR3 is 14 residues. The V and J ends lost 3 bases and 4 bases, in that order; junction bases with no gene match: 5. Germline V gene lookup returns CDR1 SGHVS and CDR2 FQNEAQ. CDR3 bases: TGTGCCAGCAGCTTGACAGGGTATCGAGAGACCCAGTACTTC. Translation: CASSLTGYRETQYF.

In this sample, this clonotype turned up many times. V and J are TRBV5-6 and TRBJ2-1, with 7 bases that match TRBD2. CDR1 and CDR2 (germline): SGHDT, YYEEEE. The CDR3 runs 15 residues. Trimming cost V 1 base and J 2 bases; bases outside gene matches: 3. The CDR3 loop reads CASSLQGGTYNEQFF. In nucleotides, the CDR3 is TGTGCCAGCAGCTTGCAGGGAGGGACCTACAATGAGCAGTTCTTC.

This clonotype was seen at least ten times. This CDR3 reads CASSQGGGLSSPLHF. The CDR3 DNA reads as TGTGCCAGCAGCCAAGGGGGAGGCCTGAGTTCACCCCTCCACTTT. The chain has TRBV3-1 and TRBJ1-6; no clear D gene. This CDR3 is 15 amino acids long. The V gene's germline CDR1 is LGHDT and CDR2 YNNKEL (reference sequence). Between the trimmed V and J ends, which lost 1 base and 9 bases, there was a span of 13 bases. Based on the CDR3 plus reference TRBV3-1 and TRBJ1-6, the full variable domain is DTAVSQTPKYLVTQMGNDKSIKCEQNLGHDTMYWYKQDSKKFLKIMFSYNNKELIINETVPNRFSPKSPDKAHLNLHINSLELGDSAVYFCASSQGGGLSSPLHFGNGTRLTVT.

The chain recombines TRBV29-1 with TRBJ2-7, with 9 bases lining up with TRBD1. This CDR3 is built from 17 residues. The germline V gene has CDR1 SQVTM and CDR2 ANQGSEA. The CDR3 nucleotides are TGCAGTGGCATCTGGACAGGGGAATTTTTTGAATCCTACGAGCAGTACTTC. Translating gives CSGIWTGEFFESYEQYF.

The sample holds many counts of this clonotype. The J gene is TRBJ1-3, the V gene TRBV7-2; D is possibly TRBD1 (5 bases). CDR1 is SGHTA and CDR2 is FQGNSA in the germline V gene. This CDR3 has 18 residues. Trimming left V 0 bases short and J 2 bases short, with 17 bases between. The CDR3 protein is CASSLAGQAGRAGNTIYF. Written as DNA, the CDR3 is TGTGCCAGCAGCTTAGCGGGCCAGGCGGGGCGTGCTGGAAACACCATATATTTT.

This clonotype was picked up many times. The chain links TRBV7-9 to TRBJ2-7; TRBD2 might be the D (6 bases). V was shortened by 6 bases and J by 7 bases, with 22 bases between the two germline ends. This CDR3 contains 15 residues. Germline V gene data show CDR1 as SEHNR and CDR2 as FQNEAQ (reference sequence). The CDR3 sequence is CASSGPGRRVLEQYF. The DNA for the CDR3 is TGTGCCAGCAGTGGACCGGGACGGAGGGTATTGGAGCAGTACTTC.

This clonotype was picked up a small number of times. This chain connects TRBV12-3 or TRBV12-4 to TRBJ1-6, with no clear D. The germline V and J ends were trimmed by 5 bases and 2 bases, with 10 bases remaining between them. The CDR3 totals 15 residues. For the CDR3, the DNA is TGTGCCAGCAGTCTCCGACATACCTATAATTCACCCCTCCACTTT. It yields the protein CASSLRHTYNSPLHF.

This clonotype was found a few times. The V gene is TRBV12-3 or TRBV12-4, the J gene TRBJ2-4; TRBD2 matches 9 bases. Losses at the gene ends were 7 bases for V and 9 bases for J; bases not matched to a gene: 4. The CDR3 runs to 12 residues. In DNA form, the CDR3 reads TGTGCCAGCATTAGCGGGAGTGGCATTCAGTACTTC. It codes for CASISGSGIQYF.

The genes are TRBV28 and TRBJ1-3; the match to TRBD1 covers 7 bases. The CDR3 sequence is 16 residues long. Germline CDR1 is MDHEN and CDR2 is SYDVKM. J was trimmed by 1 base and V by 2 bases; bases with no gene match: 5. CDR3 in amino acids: CASSLGDRVSGNTIYF. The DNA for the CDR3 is TGTGCCAGCAGTTTAGGAGACAGGGTTTCTGGAAACACCATATATTTT.

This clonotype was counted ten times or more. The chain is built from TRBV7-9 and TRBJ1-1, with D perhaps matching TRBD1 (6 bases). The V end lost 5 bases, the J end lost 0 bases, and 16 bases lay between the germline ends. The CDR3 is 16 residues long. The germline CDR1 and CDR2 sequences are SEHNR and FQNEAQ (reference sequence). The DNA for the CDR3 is TGTGCCAGCAGCCGCGACCGGACAGCCATGAACACTGAAGCTTTCTTT. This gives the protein CASSRDRTAMNTEAFF.

The CDR3 protein is CASSESGGEQYF. DNA of the CDR3: TGCGCCAGCAGTGAGTCTGGGGGAGAGCAGTACTTC. V gene TRBV10-1 combines with J gene TRBJ2-7, with D possibly being TRBD1 or TRBD2 (5 bases each). The CDR3 consists of 12 residues. The germline CDR1 and CDR2 sequences are WNHNN and SYGVQD (reference sequence). V was shortened by 0 bases and J by 7 bases, with 7 bases between the two germline ends.

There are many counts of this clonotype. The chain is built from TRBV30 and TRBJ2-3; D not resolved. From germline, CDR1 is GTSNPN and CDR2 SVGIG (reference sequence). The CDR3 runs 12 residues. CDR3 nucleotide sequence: TGTGCATTAGCAGATAGCACAGATACGCAGTATTTT. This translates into CALADSTDTQYF.

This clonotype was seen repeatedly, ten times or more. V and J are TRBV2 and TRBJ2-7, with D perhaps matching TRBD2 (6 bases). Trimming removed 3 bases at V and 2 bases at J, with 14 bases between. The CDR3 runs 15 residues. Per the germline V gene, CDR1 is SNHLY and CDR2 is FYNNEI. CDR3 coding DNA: TGTGCCAGCAGTGACACTACGGGACTCCCCTACGAGCAGTACTTC. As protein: CASSDTTGLPYEQYF.

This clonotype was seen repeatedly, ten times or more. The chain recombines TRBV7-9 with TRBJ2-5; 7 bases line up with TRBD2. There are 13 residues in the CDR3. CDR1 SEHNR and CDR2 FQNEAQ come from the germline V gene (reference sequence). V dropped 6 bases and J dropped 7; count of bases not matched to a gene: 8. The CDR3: CASRATSKGTQYF. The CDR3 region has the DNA TGTGCCAGCAGAGCGACTAGCAAAGGGACCCAGTACTTC.

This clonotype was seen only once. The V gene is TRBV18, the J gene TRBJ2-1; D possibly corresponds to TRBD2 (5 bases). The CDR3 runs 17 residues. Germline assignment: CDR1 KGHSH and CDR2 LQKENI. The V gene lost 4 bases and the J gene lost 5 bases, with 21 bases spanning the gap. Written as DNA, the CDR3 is TGTGCCAGCTCACTCGGGGTTTCCAAGATTGGTAACAATGAGCAGTTCTTC. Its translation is CASSLGVSKIGNNEQFF.

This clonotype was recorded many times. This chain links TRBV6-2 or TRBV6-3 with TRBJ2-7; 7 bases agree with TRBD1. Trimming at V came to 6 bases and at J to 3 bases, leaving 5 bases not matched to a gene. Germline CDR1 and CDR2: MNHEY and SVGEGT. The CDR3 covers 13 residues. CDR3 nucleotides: TGTGCCAGCAGGACGGGACAGTTCTACGAGCAGTACTTC. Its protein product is CASRTGQFYEQYF.

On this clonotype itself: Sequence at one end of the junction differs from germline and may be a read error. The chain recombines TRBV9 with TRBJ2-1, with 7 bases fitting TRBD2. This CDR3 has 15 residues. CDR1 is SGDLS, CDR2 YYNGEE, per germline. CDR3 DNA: TGTGCCAGCAACGTAGATGGGGGAGGGATCGATGAGCAGTTCTTC. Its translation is CASNVDGGGIDEQFF. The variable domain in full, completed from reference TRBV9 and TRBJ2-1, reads DSGVTQTPKHLITATGQRVTLRCSPRSGDLSVYWYQQSLDQGLQFLIQYYNGEERAKGNILERFSAQQFPDLHSELNLSSLELGDSALYFCASNVDGGGIDEQFFGPGTRLTVL.

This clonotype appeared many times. The CDR3 DNA follows: TGTGCCAGCAGTTACTGGGACAGGGAAGAGACCCAGTACTTC. It is translated as CASSYWDREETQYF. The rearrangement links TRBV6-2 or TRBV6-3 to TRBJ2-5, with TRBD1 identical over 9 bases. V was clipped by 1 base and J by 3 bases; unmatched bases: 0. The CDR3 totals 14 residues. Germline V gene lookup returns CDR1 MNHEY and CDR2 SVGEGT.

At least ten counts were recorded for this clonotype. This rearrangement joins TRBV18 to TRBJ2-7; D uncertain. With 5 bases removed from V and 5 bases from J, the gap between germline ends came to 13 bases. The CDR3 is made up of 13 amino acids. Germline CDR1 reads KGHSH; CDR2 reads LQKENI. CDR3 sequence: CASSESRAHEQYF. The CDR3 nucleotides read TGTGCCAGCTCAGAATCCCGGGCCCACGAGCAGTACTTC. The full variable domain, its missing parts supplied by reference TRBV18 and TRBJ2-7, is NAGVMQNPRHLVRRRGQEARLRCSPMKGHSHVYWYRQLPEEGLKFMVYLQKENIIDESGMPKERFSAEFPKEGPSILRIQQVVRGDSAAYFCASSESRAHEQYFGPGTRLTVT.

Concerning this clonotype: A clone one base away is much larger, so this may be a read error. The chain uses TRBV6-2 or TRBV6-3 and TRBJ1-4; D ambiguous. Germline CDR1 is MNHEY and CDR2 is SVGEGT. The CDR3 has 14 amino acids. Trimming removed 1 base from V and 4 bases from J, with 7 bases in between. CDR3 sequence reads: CASSYLRVNEKLFF. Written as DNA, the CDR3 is TGTGCCAGCAGTTACTTGCGAGTTAATGAAAAACTGTTTTTT.

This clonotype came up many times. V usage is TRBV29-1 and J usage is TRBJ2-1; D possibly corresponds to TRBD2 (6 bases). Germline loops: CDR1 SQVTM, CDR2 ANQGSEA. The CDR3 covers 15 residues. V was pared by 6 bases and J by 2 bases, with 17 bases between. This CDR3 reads CSVIIGSLTYNEQFF. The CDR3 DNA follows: TGCAGCGTGATAATCGGGAGTCTAACCTACAATGAGCAGTTCTTC.

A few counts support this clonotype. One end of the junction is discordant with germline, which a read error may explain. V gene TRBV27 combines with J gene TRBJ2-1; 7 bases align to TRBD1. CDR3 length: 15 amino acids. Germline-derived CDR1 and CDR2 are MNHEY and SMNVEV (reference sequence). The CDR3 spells CASTLQGSPYNEQFF. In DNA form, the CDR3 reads TGTGCCAGCACTTTACAGGGGTCCCCCTACAATGAGCAGTTCTTC.

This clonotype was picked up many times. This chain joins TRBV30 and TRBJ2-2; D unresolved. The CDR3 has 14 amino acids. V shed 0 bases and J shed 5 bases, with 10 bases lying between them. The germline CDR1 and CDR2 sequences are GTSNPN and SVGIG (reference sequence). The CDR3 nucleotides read TGTGCCTGGAGTGTCGCAGGTGCAACCGGGGAGCTGTTTTTT. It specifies CAWSVAGATGELFF.

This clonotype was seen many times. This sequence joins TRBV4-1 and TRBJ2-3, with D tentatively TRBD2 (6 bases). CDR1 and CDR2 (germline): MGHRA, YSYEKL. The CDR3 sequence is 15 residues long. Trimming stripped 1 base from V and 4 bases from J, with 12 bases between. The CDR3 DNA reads TGCGCCAGCAGCCAAGCGGGAGCCGAGGCAGATACGCAGTATTTT. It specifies CASSQAGAEADTQYF.

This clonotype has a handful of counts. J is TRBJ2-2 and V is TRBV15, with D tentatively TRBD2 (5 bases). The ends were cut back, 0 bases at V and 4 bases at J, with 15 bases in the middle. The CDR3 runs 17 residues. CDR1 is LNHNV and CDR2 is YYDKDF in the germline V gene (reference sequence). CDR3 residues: CATSRDASSRGTGELFF. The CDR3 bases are TGTGCCACCAGCAGAGATGCCTCTAGCCGGGGCACCGGGGAGCTGTTTTTT.

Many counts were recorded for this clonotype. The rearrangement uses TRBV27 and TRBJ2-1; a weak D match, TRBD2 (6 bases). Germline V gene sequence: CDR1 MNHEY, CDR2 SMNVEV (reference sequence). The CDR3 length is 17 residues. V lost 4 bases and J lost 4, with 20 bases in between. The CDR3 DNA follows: TGTGCCAGCAGTTACCGACTAGGGCGGGAAAATTACAATGAGCAGTTCTTC. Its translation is CASSYRLGRENYNEQFF.

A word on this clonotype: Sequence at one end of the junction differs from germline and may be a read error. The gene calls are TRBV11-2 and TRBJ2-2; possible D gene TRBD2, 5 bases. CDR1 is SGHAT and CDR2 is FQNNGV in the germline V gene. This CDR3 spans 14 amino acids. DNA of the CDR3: TGTGCCAGCAGCCGAACTCAGGCGACCGGGGAGCTGCTTTTT. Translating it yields CASSRTQATGELLF.